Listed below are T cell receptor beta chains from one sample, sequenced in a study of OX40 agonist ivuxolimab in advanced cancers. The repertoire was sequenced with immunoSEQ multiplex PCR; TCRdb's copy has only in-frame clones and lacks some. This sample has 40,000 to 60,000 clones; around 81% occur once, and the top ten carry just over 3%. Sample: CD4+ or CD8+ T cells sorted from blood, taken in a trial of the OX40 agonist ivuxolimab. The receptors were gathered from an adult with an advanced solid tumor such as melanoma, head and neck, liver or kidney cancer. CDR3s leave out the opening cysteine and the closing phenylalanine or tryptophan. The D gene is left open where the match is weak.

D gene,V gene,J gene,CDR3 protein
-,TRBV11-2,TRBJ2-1,ASSLGLGSYNEQF
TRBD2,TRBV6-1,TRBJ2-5,ASNREGPGGETQY
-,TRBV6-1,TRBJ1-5,ASSEGRGPGQPQH
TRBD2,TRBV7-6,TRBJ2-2,ASSVRTSVGTGELF
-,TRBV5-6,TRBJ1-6,ASSPGRNNSPLH
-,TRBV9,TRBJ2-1,ASSVNGYSEQF
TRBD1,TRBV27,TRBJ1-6,ASRLQAGTGKLPYNSPLH
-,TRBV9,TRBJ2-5,ASSPGLRETQY
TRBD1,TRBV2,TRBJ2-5,ASSRGQGEQETQY
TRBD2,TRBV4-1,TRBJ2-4,ASSQGNSGQNIQY
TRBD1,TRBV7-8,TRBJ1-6,ASSLRDRAGYNSPLH
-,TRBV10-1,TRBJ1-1,ASSGTLGTEAF
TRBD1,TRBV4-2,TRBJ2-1,ASSQEGGISSYNEQF
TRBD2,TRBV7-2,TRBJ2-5,ASSLVAGGPQETQY
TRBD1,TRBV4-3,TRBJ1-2,ASSQAGTVPYGYT
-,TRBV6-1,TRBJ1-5,ASSTGGGDQPQH
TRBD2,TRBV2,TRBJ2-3,ASRRVSGGGTGAQY
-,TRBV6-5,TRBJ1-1,ATGRFGVGYTEAF
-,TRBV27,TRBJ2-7,ASSFGGPDFEQY
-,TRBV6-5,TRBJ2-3,ASSYSLVASDTQY
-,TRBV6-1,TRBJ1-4,ASTSWTATNEKLF
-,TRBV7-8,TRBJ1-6,ASSISPGDNSPLH
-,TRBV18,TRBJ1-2,ASSEARFYGYT
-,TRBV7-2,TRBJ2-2,ASSLGSRTFTGELF
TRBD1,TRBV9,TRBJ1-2,ASSTGGQSLGYT
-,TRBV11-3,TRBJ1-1,ASSSKEGTEAF
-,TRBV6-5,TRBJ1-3,ASGGHGNTIY
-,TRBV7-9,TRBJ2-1,ASSLGGIYNEQF
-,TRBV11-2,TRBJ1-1,ASSLGSWGGNTEAF
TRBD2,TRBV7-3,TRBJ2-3,ASSSSGGTDTQY
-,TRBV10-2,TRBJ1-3,ASFPGGRPDGNTIY
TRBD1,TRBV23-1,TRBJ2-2,ASSQSSGQGFTGELF
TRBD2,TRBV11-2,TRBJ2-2,ASSRSGGTGELF
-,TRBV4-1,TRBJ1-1,ASSGDWNTEAF
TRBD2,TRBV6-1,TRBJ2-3,ASSQIAGGADTQY
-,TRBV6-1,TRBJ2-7,ASRSAGSEQY
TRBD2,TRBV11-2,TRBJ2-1,ASSLTSGGPGSYNEQF
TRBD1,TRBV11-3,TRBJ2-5,ASSPRDRGPETQY
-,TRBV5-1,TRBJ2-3,ASREAGDTQY
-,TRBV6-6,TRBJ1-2,ASRRDEVNYGYT
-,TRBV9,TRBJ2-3,ASSEAGATDTQY
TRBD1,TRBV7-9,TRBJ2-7,ASSQNTGTGKPYEQY
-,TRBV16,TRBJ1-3,ASSRRHQSSGNTIY
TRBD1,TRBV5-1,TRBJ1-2,ASSKQGESHGYT
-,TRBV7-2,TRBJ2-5,ASRKRAAQETQY
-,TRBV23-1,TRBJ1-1,ASSQPVGPEAF